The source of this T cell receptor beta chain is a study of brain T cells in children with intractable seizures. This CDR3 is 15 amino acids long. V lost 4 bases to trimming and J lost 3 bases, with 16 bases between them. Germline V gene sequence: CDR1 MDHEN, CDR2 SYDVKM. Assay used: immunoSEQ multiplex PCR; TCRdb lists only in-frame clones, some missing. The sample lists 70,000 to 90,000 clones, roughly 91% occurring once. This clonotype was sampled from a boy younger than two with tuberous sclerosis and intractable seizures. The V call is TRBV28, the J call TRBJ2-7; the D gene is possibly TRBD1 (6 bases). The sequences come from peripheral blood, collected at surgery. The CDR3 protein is CASSWAGAKVYEQYF. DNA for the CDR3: TGTGCCAGCAGTTGGGCAGGGGCTAAAGTCTACGAGCAGTACTTC.